This TCR beta chain emerged from a study of T cells after posttransplantation cyclophosphamide. This clone was picked up a small number of times. The sample has other DNA sequences that encode this CDR3 too. Sequencing used immunoSEQ multiplex PCR; TCRdb keeps in-frame clones, though not all of them. The sample has over 15,000 clones, approximately 87% seen once. CDR1 LNHDA and CDR2 SQIVND come from the germline V gene (reference sequence). The V end was cut by 4 bases, the J end by 1 base, with 11 bases between. The CDR3 has 14 residues. Peripheral blood was collected from the related graft donor on the marrow donation day.

Sequenced: memory CD4+ T cells sorted from blood. This rearrangement joins TRBV19 to TRBJ2-7; D possibly corresponds to TRBD1 (6 bases). The clonotype comes from a man aged 25 to 45 in good health and a related stem cell transplant donor. The CDR3 region has the DNA TGTGCCAGTAGTAGTGCCAGGGGATCCTACGAGCAGTACTTC. Encoded protein: CASSSARGSYEQYF.